This T cell receptor (beta chain) was sequenced in a study of shared T cell receptors in the human thymus. The CDR3 has 15 residues. CDR1 is SGHDT, CDR2 YYEEEE, per germline. The junction had 6 bases not matched to a gene; V was cut back by 2 bases and J by 5 bases. Data came from immunoSEQ multiplex PCR; TCRdb stores just in-frame clones and leaves some out. The data contain some 640,000 clones, around 87% of them singletons. The same sample was also used in a study of human thymus T cells. In that study: Thymus pieces cut out during corrective heart surgery were the tissue that was used.

This sequence originates from a boy under three years old with a congenital heart defect. The rearrangement links TRBV5-6 to TRBJ2-5, with 10 bases matching TRBD2. Input material: thymocytes. The DNA of the CDR3 is TGTGCCAGCAGCTTCTCAGCGGGGGGGCGGGAGACCCAGTACTTC. Its translation: CASSFSAGGRETQYF.